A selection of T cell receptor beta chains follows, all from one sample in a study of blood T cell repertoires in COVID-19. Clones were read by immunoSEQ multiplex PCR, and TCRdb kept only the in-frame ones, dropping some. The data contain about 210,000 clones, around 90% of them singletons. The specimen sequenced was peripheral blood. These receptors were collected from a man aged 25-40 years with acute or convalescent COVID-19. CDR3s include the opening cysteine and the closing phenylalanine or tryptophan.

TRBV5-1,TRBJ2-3,CASSLVGGSTDTQYF
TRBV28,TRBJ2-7,CASSLGHTYEQYF
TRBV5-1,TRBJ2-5,CASSLVGGEETQYF
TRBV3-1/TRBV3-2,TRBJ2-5,CASSPGGQETQYF
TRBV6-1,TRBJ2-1,CASSEAPRGPYNEQFF
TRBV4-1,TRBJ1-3,CASRSGNTIYF
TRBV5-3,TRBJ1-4,CARSLTPLTGREKLFF
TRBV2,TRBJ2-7,CASSEGTGNYEQYF
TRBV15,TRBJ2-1,CATRKPGGPYNEQFF
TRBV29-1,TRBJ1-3,CSGGGIGNTIYF
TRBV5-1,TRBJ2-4,CASSLTPGTGMNIQYF
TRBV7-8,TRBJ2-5,CASSTGNRGQETQYF
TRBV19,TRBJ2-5,CASSMSGYETQYF